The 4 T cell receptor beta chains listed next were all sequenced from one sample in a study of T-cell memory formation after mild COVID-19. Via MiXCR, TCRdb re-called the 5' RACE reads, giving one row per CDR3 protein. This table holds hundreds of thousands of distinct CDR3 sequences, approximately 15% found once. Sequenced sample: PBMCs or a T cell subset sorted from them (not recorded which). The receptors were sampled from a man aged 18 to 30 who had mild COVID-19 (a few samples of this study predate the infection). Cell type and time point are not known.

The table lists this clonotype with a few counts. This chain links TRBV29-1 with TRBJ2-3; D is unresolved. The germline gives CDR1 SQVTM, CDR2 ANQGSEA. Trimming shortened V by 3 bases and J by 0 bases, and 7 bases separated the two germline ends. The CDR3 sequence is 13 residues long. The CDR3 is CSVEAGSTDTQYF. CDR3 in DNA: TGCAGCGTTGAGGCAGGAAGCACAGATACGCAGTATTTT.

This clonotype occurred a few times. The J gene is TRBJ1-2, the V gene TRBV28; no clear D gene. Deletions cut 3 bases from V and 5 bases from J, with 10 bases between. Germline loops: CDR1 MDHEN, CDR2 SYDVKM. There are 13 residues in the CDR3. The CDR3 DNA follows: TGTGCCAGCAGTTTCCCGGCGAAGTATGGCTACACCTTC. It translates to CASSFPAKYGYTF.

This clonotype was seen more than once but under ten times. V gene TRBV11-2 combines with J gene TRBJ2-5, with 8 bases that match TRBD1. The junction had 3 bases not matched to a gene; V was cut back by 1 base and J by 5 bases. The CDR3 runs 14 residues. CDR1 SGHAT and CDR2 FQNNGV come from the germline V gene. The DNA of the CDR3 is TGTGCCAGCAGCTTAGGACAGGGGATTGAGACCCAGTACTTC. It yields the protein CASSLGQGIETQYF. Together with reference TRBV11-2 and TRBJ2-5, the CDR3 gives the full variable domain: EAGVAQSPRYKIIEKRQSVAFWCNPISGHATLYWYQQILGQGPKLLIQFQNNGVVDDSQLPKDRFSAERLKGVDSTLKIQPAKLEDSAVYLCASSLGQGIETQYFGPGTRLLVL.

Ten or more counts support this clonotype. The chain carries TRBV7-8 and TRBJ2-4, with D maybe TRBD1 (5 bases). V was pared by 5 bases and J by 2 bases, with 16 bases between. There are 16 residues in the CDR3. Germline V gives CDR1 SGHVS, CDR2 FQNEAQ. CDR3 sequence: CASSPRDRWTKNIQYF. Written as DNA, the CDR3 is TGTGCCAGCAGCCCCAGAGACAGATGGACCAAAAACATTCAGTACTTC.